One T cell receptor beta chain is described in this entry. The record originates from a study of shared clonotypes between healthy human individuals. Evenly divided among several immunoSEQ plates was the genomic DNA of each subset. Libraries were prepared by immunoSEQ multiplex PCR; TCRdb keeps only in-frame clonotypes and omits some of them. The profile shows approximately 510,000 clones, 70% to 80% of them singletons. The V gene's germline CDR1 is LNHDA and CDR2 SQIVND (reference sequence). V shed 2 bases, J shed 6 bases, and the junction held 8 bases outside the gene matches. The CDR3 covers 17 residues.

The V call is TRBV19, the J call TRBJ2-2; 11 bases line up with TRBD2. The receptor's source is a woman between 35 and 50 years old in good health. Some clones in this sample may be carry-over from other donors' samples. Sequencing used PBMCs. The CDR3 nucleotides are TGTGCCAGTAGTATAATGTCTAGCGGGAGGAGGTCCGGGGAGCTGTTTTTT. This gives the protein CASSIMSSGRRSGELFF.